These 13 T cell receptor beta chains share one sample of origin, sequenced in a study of cytomegalovirus exposure and HLA in healthy donors (dated by TCRdb to the late 2010s). Library preparation used the immunoSEQ multiplex PCR assay. A mixture of 60 forward primers for TCR Vbeta segments and 13 reverse primers for TCR Jbeta segments was used in the multiplex PCR. TCRdb limited this immuneACCESS table to in-frame rearrangements with V and J called. A share of clones is missing; checked studies link under half to unresolved V genes, and the rest is unexplained. The sample profile shows over 150,000 clones; roughly 74% of them were found once. The top ten constitute 2.8% of the sample. The sample consisted of PBMCs. The receptors were gathered from a man between 18 and 35 years old in good health and CMV-seronegative.

The J gene is TRBJ2-1, the V gene TRBV4-1, with 9 nucleotides matching TRBD2. The CDR3 loop spans 16 amino acids. V lost 1 base and J lost 5; bases outside the gene matches: 6. CDR1 is MGHRA and CDR2 is YSYEKL in the germline V gene. As DNA, the CDR3 is TGCGCCAGCAGCCAAGCCGGGACTAGCCCTCACAATGAGCAGTTCTTC. This gives the protein CASSQAGTSPHNEQFF.

This chain links TRBV13 with TRBJ1-1; 9 bases are a match to TRBD1. This CDR3 has 13 amino acids. From germline, CDR1 is PRHDT and CDR2 FYEKMQ (reference sequence). J was trimmed by 2 bases and V by 10 bases; bases with no gene match: 5. CDR3 DNA: TGTGCCAACGGACAGGGGAGAAACACTGAAGCTTTCTTT. It translates to CANGQGRNTEAFF.

V is TRBV5-1 and J is TRBJ1-4, with a weak D call TRBD1 (5 bases). From germline, CDR1 is SGHRS and CDR2 YFSETQ. The V end was cut by 1 base, the J end by 8 bases, with 15 bases between. The CDR3 sequence is 15 residues long. CDR3 coding DNA: TGCGCCAGCAGCTTGATGGGTGGGGGAGGAGAAAAACTGTTTTTT. Amino acid sequence: CASSLMGGGGEKLFF.

CDR3 DNA: TGTGCCAGCTCCGCAGGGGAGGGCCTTTCCCCCTATGGCTACACCTTC. Protein: CASSAGEGLSPYGYTF. The chain couples TRBV5-4 to TRBJ1-2; a possible D gene is TRBD1 (6 bases). CDR3 length: 16 amino acids. Germline V CDR1 and CDR2: SGHNT, YYREEE (reference sequence). Trimming removed 7 bases from V and 4 bases from J, with 23 bases in between.

Only one count was recorded for this clone. The CDR3 is CASSLEPRGEKLFF. The CDR3 DNA reads as TGTGCCAGCAGCTTAGAACCCCGGGGTGAAAAACTGTTTTTT. The rearrangement links TRBV7-2 to TRBJ1-4; D is ambiguous. In germline, CDR1 is SGHTA, CDR2 FQGNSA. The germline V and J ends were trimmed by 1 base and 7 bases, with 10 bases remaining between them. CDR3 length equals 14 residues.

The chain uses TRBV7-2 and TRBJ1-3, with unresolved D. This CDR3 comprises 14 residues. The V end was cut by 7 bases, the J end by 4 bases, with 14 bases between. Germline V gives CDR1 SGHTA, CDR2 FQGNSA. This chain's CDR3 is CASNLPTAGNTIYF. Here the CDR3 DNA reads TGTGCCAGCAACCTTCCCACAGCAGGAAACACCATATATTTT.

J is TRBJ1-5 and V is TRBV5-3; maybe TRBD1 (5 bases). TRBV5-3 is given ORF status, its function remaining uncertain. V was shortened by 7 bases and J by 1 base, with 18 bases between the two germline ends. The CDR3 is 16 residues long. CDR3: CARAGGIIRSNQPQHF. Written as DNA, the CDR3 is TGTGCCAGAGCCGGGGGGATAATCAGGAGCAATCAGCCCCAGCATTTT.

This chain connects TRBV7-2 to TRBJ2-3; D call uncertain. The CDR3 sequence is 15 residues long. Trimming took 1 base from V and 0 from J, leaving 8 bases between them. Germline CDR1 SGHTA, CDR2 FQGNSA. The CDR3 region has the DNA TGTGCCAGCAGCTTAGAGTATCTAAGCACAGATACGCAGTATTTT. It codes for CASSLEYLSTDTQYF.

The chain carries TRBV6-5 and TRBJ1-2, with a tentative D call TRBD1 (5 bases). CDR1 and CDR2 from the germline V gene are MNHEY and SVGAGI. The CDR3 is made up of 15 amino acids. V was shortened by 0 bases and J by 4 bases, with 12 bases between the two germline ends. This CDR3 reads CASSYSNPGGYGYTF. CDR3 DNA sequence: TGTGCCAGCAGTTACTCGAATCCGGGGGGCTATGGCTACACCTTC.

This clone appeared once. The rearrangement joins TRBV2 to TRBJ2-2; TRBD2 might be the D (5 bases). CDR1 is SNHLY, CDR2 FYNNEI, per germline. The CDR3 spans 16 residues. With 3 bases removed from V and 4 bases from J, the gap between germline ends came to 15 bases. CDR3 residues: CASSDRRFTPTGELFF. The CDR3 DNA reads as TGTGCCAGCAGTGACAGGAGGTTTACCCCCACCGGGGAGCTGTTTTTT.

A few counts support this clone. The V and J genes are TRBV27 and TRBJ1-1; TRBD1 might be the D (6 bases). CDR1 is MNHEY, CDR2 SMNVEV, per germline (reference sequence). The CDR3 spans 15 residues. V was pared by 6 bases and J by 4 bases, with 18 bases between. This chain's CDR3 is CASRRATTGFTEAFF. For the CDR3, the DNA is TGTGCCAGCAGACGCGCTACAACAGGGTTCACTGAAGCTTTCTTT.

The chain is built from TRBV10-2 and TRBJ1-1; 8 positions match TRBD1. The V gene end was trimmed by 6 bases and the J gene end by 8 bases; junction bases not matched to a gene: 11. This CDR3 contains 14 residues. Germline-derived CDR1 and CDR2 are WSHSY and SAAADI. CDR3 protein: CASRRGTGGLEAFF. The CDR3 DNA follows: TGCGCCAGCAGGAGAGGGACAGGCGGGTTAGAAGCTTTCTTT.

There are many counts of this clone. The chain couples TRBV14 to TRBJ1-2, with a tentative D call TRBD1 (5 bases). This CDR3 comprises 14 residues. From germline, CDR1 is SGHDN and CDR2 FVKESK. V lost 2 bases and J lost 7, with 14 bases in between. The CDR3 DNA follows: TGTGCCAGCAGCCAACTGACCACAGGAAGTGGCTACACCTTC. Residues: CASSQLTTGSGYTF.